Listed here are 4 T cell receptor beta chains from one sample, sequenced in a study of blood T cell repertoires in COVID-19 (dated by TCRdb to 2020 to 2021). The method was the immunoSEQ multiplex PCR assay. Here the immuneACCESS table is served through TCRdb, limited to in-frame sequences with V and J called. Missing clones are a known gap in these copies; in checked studies unresolved V genes cover under half, and the rest lacks a known reason. The sample yields some 240,000 clones; 82% were counted once. The ten top clones hold less than 6% of the sample. The specimen sequenced was peripheral blood. The source is a woman between 70 and 85 years old with COVID-19, enrolled during active disease.

This clone was recorded only once. V is TRBV5-1 and J is TRBJ1-6; 7 bases align to TRBD1. CDR1 is SGHRS, CDR2 YFSETQ, per germline. The J segment lost 7 bases and the V segment lost 7 bases, leaving 5 bases of the junction unmatched. CDR3 length: 13 residues. CDR3 protein: CASSGTENSPLHF. The DNA for the CDR3 is TGCGCCAGCTCCGGGACAGAGAATTCACCCCTCCACTTT.

The rearrangement uses TRBV7-9 and TRBJ1-3; TRBD1 agrees at 7 bases. CDR3 length: 15 amino acids. Trimming cost V 5 bases and J 3 bases; bases outside gene matches: 7. Per the germline V gene, CDR1 is SEHNR and CDR2 is FQNEAQ (reference sequence). The CDR3 here is CASSPRQGFGNTIYF. The DNA of the CDR3 is TGTGCCAGCAGCCCAAGACAGGGCTTTGGAAACACCATATATTTT.

The chain has TRBV21-1 and TRBJ2-7; TRBD2 was called by the table and not checked on the DNA. TRBV21-1 has pseudogene status. The CDR3 totals 18 residues. This CDR3 is CASSKEDKREGREDEQYF. The DNA for the CDR3 is TGTGCCAGCAGCAAAGAGGATAAGCGGGAGGGCCGTGAGGACGAGCAGTACTTC.

This clone was found a few times. The chain is built from TRBV7-8 and TRBJ2-1; possibly TRBD2 for D (5 bases). Between the trimmed V and J ends, which lost 1 base and 10 bases, there was a span of 8 bases. Germline assignment: CDR1 SGHVS and CDR2 FQNEAQ. The CDR3 has 12 amino acids. Here the CDR3 reads CASSLEPGEQFF. The CDR3, as DNA: TGTGCCAGCAGCTTAGAGCCGGGAGAGCAGTTCTTC.